One sample yielded the 26 T cell receptor beta chains listed below, sequenced in a study of OX40 agonist ivuxolimab in advanced cancers. Method: immunoSEQ multiplex PCR; TCRdb's copy keeps in-frame clones and lacks some. This sample yields 15,000 to 25,000 clones, of which around 80% are seen a single time; roughly 50% belongs to the top ten. The source was CD4+ or CD8+ T cells sorted from blood, collected in a trial of the OX40 agonist ivuxolimab. The source of these receptors is an adult with an advanced solid tumor such as melanoma, head and neck, liver or kidney cancer.

This chain connects TRBV5-4 to TRBJ1-3; 7 bases align to TRBD1. The CDR3 contains 14 residues. Germline loops: CDR1 SGHNT, CDR2 YYREEE (reference sequence). Trimming removed 4 bases from V and 2 bases from J; junction bases left unmatched: 3. CDR3 DNA: TGTGCCAGCAGCCGAGGGGGCGCTGGAAACACCATATATTTT. This codes for CASSRGGAGNTIYF. Full variable domain (outside the CDR3, taken from reference TRBV5-4 and TRBJ1-3): ETGVTQSPTHLIKTRGQQVTLRCSSQSGHNTVSWYQQALGQGPQFIFQYYREEENGRGNFPPRFSGLQFPNYSSELNVNALELDDSALYLCASSRGGAGNTIYFGEGSWLTVV.

CDR3 sequence reads: CASSSHAGELFF. The CDR3 DNA reads TGTGCCAGCAGTTCCCACGCCGGGGAGCTGTTTTTT. This chain joins TRBV11-2 and TRBJ2-2; no definite D call. Trimming left V 6 bases short and J 6 bases short, with 8 bases between. The CDR3 length is 12 residues. Germline V CDR1 and CDR2: SGHAT, FQNNGV. The whole variable domain, filled in from reference TRBV11-2 and TRBJ2-2, reads EAGVAQSPRYKIIEKRQSVAFWCNPISGHATLYWYQQILGQGPKLLIQFQNNGVVDDSQLPKDRFSAERLKGVDSTLKIQPAKLEDSAVYLCASSSHAGELFFGEGSRLTVL.

The V call is TRBV11-2, the J call TRBJ2-1; 11 nucleotides agree with TRBD2. The CDR3 is 14 residues long. V gave up 1 base and J gave up 9 bases; unmatched junction bases: 2. Germline lookup yields CDR1 SGHAT and CDR2 FQNNGV. The CDR3 coding sequence is TGTGCCAGCAGCTTAGTGACTAGCGGGGTTGAGCAGTTCTTC. Translation: CASSLVTSGVEQFF.

V usage is TRBV4-1 and J usage is TRBJ2-5; maybe TRBD2 (5 bases). V lost 1 base and J 5 bases, leaving 11 bases between the germline ends. This CDR3 contains 14 residues. Germline loops: CDR1 MGHRA, CDR2 YSYEKL. CDR3 loop: CASSQAIATETQYF. CDR3 coding DNA: TGCGCCAGCAGCCAAGCCATAGCGACGGAGACCCAGTACTTC.

V and J are TRBV6-6 and TRBJ2-7, with D perhaps TRBD1 or TRBD2 (5 bases each). The CDR3 runs to 16 residues. CDR1 is MNHNY and CDR2 is SVGAGI in the germline V gene (reference sequence). The V and J ends lost 5 bases and 0 bases respectively, with 17 bases between them. The CDR3 spells CASSGETDPHSYEQYF. The CDR3 bases are TGTGCCAGCAGTGGGGAGACAGATCCTCACTCCTACGAGCAGTACTTC.

The chain carries TRBV2 and TRBJ1-2; D remains unclear. This CDR3 has 12 residues. The V gene's germline CDR1 is SNHLY and CDR2 FYNNEI. The V and J ends lost 2 bases and 4 bases respectively, with 5 bases between them. CDR3 in DNA: TGTGCCAGCAGTGAAAGTAGCTATGGCTACACCTTC. It specifies CASSESSYGYTF.

This chain uses TRBV7-9 with TRBJ1-2; D may be TRBD1 (5 bases). CDR1 and CDR2 from the germline V gene are SEHNR and FQNEAQ (reference sequence). V lost 6 bases and J 10 bases, leaving 18 bases between the germline ends. CDR3 length: 13 residues. The CDR3 region is CASRLQERGDYTF. DNA of the CDR3: TGTGCCAGCAGGTTACAGGAACGGGGCGACTACACCTTC.

V gene TRBV4-1 combines with J gene TRBJ1-5; a possible D gene is TRBD1 (5 bases). The V and J ends lost 1 base and 8 bases respectively, with 18 bases between them. This CDR3 has 16 amino acids. Germline V gives CDR1 MGHRA, CDR2 YSYEKL. In DNA, the CDR3 is TGCGCCAGCAGCCAAGCCCCCGGGACCGGAGATAAGCCCCAGCATTTT. This codes for CASSQAPGTGDKPQHF.

The V and J genes are TRBV29-1 and TRBJ1-6, with TRBD1 as a possible D gene (5 bases). This CDR3 is 12 amino acids long. Deletions cut 0 bases from V and 15 bases from J, with 12 bases between. CDR1 is SQVTM, CDR2 ANQGSEA, per germline. CDR3 DNA sequence: TGCAGCGTTGAAGATCGGGACTTTCGCCTCCACTTT. It translates to CSVEDRDFRLHF.

The chain uses TRBV30 and TRBJ1-1; D gene uncertain. The CDR3 length is 14 residues. V was cut by 8 bases and J by 4 bases, with 20 bases left in between. CDR1 and CDR2 (germline): GTSNPN, SVGIG (reference sequence). CDR3 amino acids: CAAREAFLGTEAFF. The CDR3 coding sequence is TGTGCCGCCCGGGAGGCGTTCTTGGGCACTGAAGCTTTCTTT.

The rearrangement links TRBV19 to TRBJ2-3; D gene unclear. The CDR3 covers 14 residues. Per the germline V gene, CDR1 is LNHDA and CDR2 is SQIVND (reference sequence). V was cut by 4 bases and J by 6 bases, with 14 bases left in between. CDR3 bases: TGTGCCAGTAGTAAGAAACGTTTCAGGGATACGCAGTATTTT. Protein product: CASSKKRFRDTQYF.

Worth noting for this clone: The sample has other DNA sequences that encode this CDR3 too. The chain uses TRBV7-9 and TRBJ2-1, with 7 nucleotides matching TRBD1. J was trimmed by 4 bases and V by 6 bases; bases with no gene match: 0. Germline V lookup: CDR1 SEHNR, CDR2 FQNEAQ (reference sequence). The CDR3 consists of 12 residues. For the CDR3, the DNA is TGTGCCAGCAGACAGGGGTACAATGAGCAGTTCTTC. Translation gives CASRQGYNEQFF. The whole variable domain, filled in from reference TRBV7-9 and TRBJ2-1, reads DTGVSQNPRHKITKRGQNVTFRCDPISEHNRLYWYRQTLGQGPEFLTYFQNEAQLEKSRLLSDRFSAERPKGSFSTLEIQRTEQGDSAMYLCASRQGYNEQFFGPGTRLTVL.

The sample holds many counts of this clone. The DNA of the CDR3 is TGTGCCAGCGCAGGGTCCGTTCGTTGGAATTCACCCCTCCACTTT. Residues: CASAGSVRWNSPLHF. The chain carries TRBV6-5 and TRBJ1-6; D is perhaps TRBD1 (5 bases). This CDR3 is built from 15 residues. In germline, CDR1 is MNHEY, CDR2 SVGAGI. Trimming pared 8 bases from V and 7 bases from J, leaving 18 bases between.

The gene calls are TRBV7-8 and TRBJ2-3; 10 nucleotides align to TRBD2. CDR1 and CDR2 from the germline V gene are SGHVS and FQNEAQ. The trim removed 2 bases at V and 3 bases at J, leaving 2 bases unmatched. The CDR3 is 15 amino acids. The CDR3 DNA reads TGTGCCAGCAGCTTATTTAGCGGGGGGACAGATACGCAGTATTTT. Amino acid sequence: CASSLFSGGTDTQYF.

This clone was seen only once. The rearrangement links TRBV6-5 to TRBJ2-3, with 7 bases identical to TRBD2. The trim removed 6 bases at V and 4 bases at J, leaving 4 bases unmatched. The CDR3 totals 13 residues. The V gene's germline CDR1 is MNHEY and CDR2 SVGAGI. CDR3 sequence: CASSRAGADTQYF. Written as DNA, the CDR3 is TGTGCCAGCAGCCGGGCGGGGGCAGATACGCAGTATTTT.

The sample holds one count of this clone. The chain is built from TRBV9 and TRBJ2-1; 13 bases line up with TRBD2. V shed 7 bases and J 5 bases; nucleotides not matched to a gene: 6. Per germline, CDR1 SGDLS and CDR2 YYNGEE. The CDR3 sequence is 15 residues long. The CDR3 here is CASSPTSGGNNEQFF. CDR3 coding DNA: TGTGCCAGCTCACCGACTAGCGGGGGGAACAATGAGCAGTTCTTC.

The gene calls are TRBV11-2 and TRBJ2-7; D is perhaps TRBD1 (6 bases). The V gene's germline CDR1 is SGHAT and CDR2 FQNNGV. The CDR3 has 13 residues. Trimming left V 3 bases short and J 5 bases short, with 11 bases between. The CDR3 reads CASSLQGINEQYF. The CDR3, as DNA: TGTGCCAGCAGCTTGCAGGGGATAAACGAGCAGTACTTC.

The chain recombines TRBV30 with TRBJ2-7, with 14 bases matching TRBD2. In germline, CDR1 is GTSNPN, CDR2 SVGIG (reference sequence). The CDR3 totals 18 residues. Trimming took 3 bases from V and 2 from J; bases not matched to a gene: 12. The CDR3 bases are TGTGCCTGGAGCCTAGATCCGGGACTAGCGGGGGCAACCTACGAGCAGTACTTC. Translating it yields CAWSLDPGLAGATYEQYF.

V gene TRBV6-9 combines with J gene TRBJ1-1, with a possible D match to TRBD1 (6 bases). The germline CDR1 and CDR2 sequences are MNHGY and SVAAGI. V lost 11 bases, J lost 11 bases, and 18 bases lay in between. CDR3 length: 11 amino acids. The CDR3 reads CARGGARRAFF. The CDR3 region has the DNA TGTGCCCGCGGGGGGGCCCGTCGGGCTTTCTTT.

This clone was observed many times. The chain combines TRBV4-1 with TRBJ2-7, with 11 bases lining up with TRBD1. This CDR3 has 13 amino acids. Germline V lookup: CDR1 MGHRA, CDR2 YSYEKL. Unmatched junction bases numbered 0, after V lost 5 bases and J lost 3 bases. Written as DNA, the CDR3 is TGCGCCAGCAGCGGGACAGGGGGCTACGAGCAGTACTTC. Protein product: CASSGTGGYEQYF.

This clone has just one count. The chain links TRBV5-6 to TRBJ2-5; a possible D gene is TRBD1 (5 bases). Germline loops: CDR1 SGHDT, CDR2 YYEEEE. Trimming cost V 0 bases and J 5 bases, with 14 bases left between them. The length of the CDR3 is 15 residues. The CDR3 DNA sequence: TGTGCCAGCAGCTTGGCGGCAGGGCGGTGGGAGACCCAGTACTTC. It yields the protein CASSLAAGRWETQYF. The full variable domain, in which reference TRBV5-6 and TRBJ2-5 provide the parts outside the CDR3, is DAGVTQSPTHLIKTRGQQVTLRCSPKSGHDTVSWYQQALGQGPQFIFQYYEEEERQRGNFPDRFSGHQFPNYSSELNVNALLLGDSALYLCASSLAAGRWETQYFGPGTRLLVL.

The chain combines TRBV21-1 with TRBJ1-5; the table gives TRBD1 as D, unverified against the DNA. TRBV21-1 is a pseudogene locus. The CDR3 totals 16 residues. The chain's CDR3 is CASSKARVSGNQPQHF. The DNA of the CDR3 is TGTGCCAGCAGCAAAGCCAGGGTCAGTGGCAATCAGCCCCAGCATTTT.

This rearrangement joins TRBV4-1 to TRBJ1-5; D uncertain. The V gene's germline CDR1 is MGHRA and CDR2 YSYEKL. V shed 1 base and J shed 6 bases, with 7 bases lying between them. The CDR3 totals 13 residues. For the CDR3, the DNA is TGCGCCAGCAGCCAAGGGGCCGCTCAGCCCCAGCATTTT. Its translation is CASSQGAAQPQHF.

The chain employs TRBV5-4 and TRBJ1-1; 9 bases line up with TRBD1. The germline V gene encodes CDR1 SGHNT and CDR2 YYREEE (reference sequence). V shed 3 bases, J shed 6 bases, and the junction held 6 bases outside the gene matches. CDR3 length: 14 amino acids. The CDR3 is CASSSLTGGPEAFF. CDR3 coding DNA: TGTGCCAGCAGCTCTCTCACAGGGGGCCCTGAAGCTTTCTTT.

The CDR3 here is CASSAPGTGSYNEQFF. In DNA form, the CDR3 reads TGTGCCAGCTCAGCCCCCGGGACAGGGTCCTACAATGAGCAGTTCTTC. This chain uses TRBV18 with TRBJ2-1; 9 bases match TRBD1. V was clipped by 5 bases and J by 1 base; unmatched bases: 6. The CDR3 sequence is 16 residues long. Germline V gives CDR1 KGHSH, CDR2 LQKENI.

The chain is built from TRBV30 and TRBJ2-5; 11 bases fit TRBD1. CDR1 GTSNPN and CDR2 SVGIG come from the germline V gene (reference sequence). V gave up 2 bases and J gave up 5 bases; unmatched junction bases: 4. The CDR3 length is 14 residues. The CDR3 DNA sequence: TGTGCCTGGAGTCGCGGACAGGGGGCTGAGACCCAGTACTTC. Translating gives CAWSRGQGAETQYF.